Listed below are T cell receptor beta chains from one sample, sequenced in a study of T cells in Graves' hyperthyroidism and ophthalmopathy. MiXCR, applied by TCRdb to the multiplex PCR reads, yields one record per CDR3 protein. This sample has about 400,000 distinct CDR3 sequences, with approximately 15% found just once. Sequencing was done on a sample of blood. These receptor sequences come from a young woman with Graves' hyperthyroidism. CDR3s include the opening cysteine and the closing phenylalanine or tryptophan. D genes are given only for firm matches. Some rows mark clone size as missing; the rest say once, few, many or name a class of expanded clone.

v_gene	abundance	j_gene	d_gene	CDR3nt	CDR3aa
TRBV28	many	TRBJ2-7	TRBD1	TGTGCCAGCAGGCAGGGGGCTCTCGAGCAGTACTTC	CASRQGALEQYF
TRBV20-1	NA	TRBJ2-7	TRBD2	TGCAGTGCGGGGACTAGCGGCGTCTACGAGCAGTACTTC	CSAGTSGVYEQYF
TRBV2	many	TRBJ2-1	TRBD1	TGTGCCAGCAGTGACAGGGGGTTCTACAATGAGCAGTTCTTC	CASSDRGFYNEQFF
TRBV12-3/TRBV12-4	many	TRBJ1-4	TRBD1	TGTGCCAGCAGGATGCGCAGGGGGCGTGAAAAACTGTTTTTT	CASRMRRGREKLFF
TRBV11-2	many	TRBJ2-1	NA	TGTGCCAGCAGCTTGCGGGGCGGGGACTCTTACTACAATGAGCAGTTCTTC	CASSLRGGDSYYNEQFF
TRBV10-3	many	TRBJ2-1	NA	TGTGCCATCAGTGGAGTCGTGGGGGACATATCCTACAATGAGCAGTTCTTC	CAISGVVGDISYNEQFF
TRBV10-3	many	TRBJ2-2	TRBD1	TGTGCCATCAGCCCAGGACAGGGCTTGTCTGGGGAGCTGTTTTTT	CAISPGQGLSGELFF
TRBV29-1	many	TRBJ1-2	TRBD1	TGCAGCGTTGCCTGGGTGGGACAGAGTTATGGCTACACCTTC	CSVAWVGQSYGYTF
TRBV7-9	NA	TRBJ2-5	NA	TGTGCCAGCAGCACAGACAGGTCCTCGGAAGAGACCCAGTACTTC	CASSTDRSSEETQYF
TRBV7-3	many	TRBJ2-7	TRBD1	TGTGCCAGCAGCCAACAACCGGGACAGTACTACGAGCAGTACTTC	CASSQQPGQYYEQYF
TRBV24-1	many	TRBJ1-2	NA	TGTGCCACCAGTGATCCAAAATCCGGGCATGGCTACACCTTC	CATSDPKSGHGYTF
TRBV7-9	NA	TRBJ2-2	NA	TGTGCCAGCAGTCCACCGGCCGGGGAGCTGTTTTTT	CASSPPAGELFF
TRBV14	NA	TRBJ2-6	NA	TGTGCCAGCAGCCAAGCAGGAACAGTCTCTGGGGCCAACGTCCTGACTTTC	CASSQAGTVSGANVLTF
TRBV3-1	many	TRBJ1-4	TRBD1	TGTGCCAGCAGCCAAGGGACAGGGGCAACTAATGAAAAACTGTTTTTT	CASSQGTGATNEKLFF
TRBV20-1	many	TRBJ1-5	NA	TGCAGTGCTAGCCGCGGGTTGGTCCCGGCGAGCAATCAGCCCCAGCATTTT	CSASRGLVPASNQPQHF
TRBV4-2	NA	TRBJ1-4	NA	TGTGCCAGCAGCCAGGGTGGGGAAAAACTGTTTTTT	CASSQGGEKLFF
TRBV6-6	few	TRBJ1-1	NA	TGTGCCAGCAGTTACCGAATCCGGGACTTCGGGACTGAAGCTTTCTTT	CASSYRIRDFGTEAFF
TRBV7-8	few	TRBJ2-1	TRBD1	TGTGCCGGATCCGGGACAGGGGGCACTGAGCAGTTCTTC	CAGSGTGGTEQFF
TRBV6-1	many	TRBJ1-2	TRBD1	TGTGCCAGCAGTGACAGGGGGCAGTACGATGGCTACACCTTC	CASSDRGQYDGYTF
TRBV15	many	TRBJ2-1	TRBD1	TGTGCCACCAGCATACACACCGGGACAGGGGACAATGAGCAGTTCTTC	CATSIHTGTGDNEQFF
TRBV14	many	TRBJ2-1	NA	TGTGCCAGCAGCTTTGACTCCGACCCTATGAATGAGCAGTTCTTC	CASSFDSDPMNEQFF
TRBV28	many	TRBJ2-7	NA	TGTGCCAGCAGCCAGGGGACTAATAGCGACGAGCAGTACTTC	CASSQGTNSDEQYF
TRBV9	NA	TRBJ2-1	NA	TGTGCCAGCAGCGTTTGGACTACCCTCCTTAATGAGCAGTTCTTC	CASSVWTTLLNEQFF
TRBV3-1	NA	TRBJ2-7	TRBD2	TGTGCCAGCAGCCGCATGGTACCCGGGAGGGCCTTCGGTGAGCAGTACTTC	CASSRMVPGRAFGEQYF
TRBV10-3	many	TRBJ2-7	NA	TGTGCCATCAGTGAGGGGACGGCTAGTGGGTACGAGCAGTACTTC	CAISEGTASGYEQYF
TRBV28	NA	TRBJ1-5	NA	TGTGCCAGCGTACGCTTTCCCTCTCTGTCTGCCTTCCCCCAGCCCCAGCATTTT	CASVRFPSLSAFPQPQHF
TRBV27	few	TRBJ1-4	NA	TGTGCCAGCAGTTTATTGGAGGCCCACGGGGCCCATGAAAAACTGTTTTTT	CASSLLEAHGAHEKLFF
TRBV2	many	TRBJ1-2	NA	TGTGCCAGCAGTGAACGTTTAGGGTGGGATGTCTACACCTTC	CASSERLGWDVYTF
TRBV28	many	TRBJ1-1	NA	TGTGCCAGCAGTTTATTCTCGAAACGCTACACTGAAGCTTTCTTT	CASSLFSKRYTEAFF
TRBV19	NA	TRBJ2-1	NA	TGTGCCAGTAGTATGGGCAGGGGAATGAATGAGCAGTTCTTC	CASSMGRGMNEQFF
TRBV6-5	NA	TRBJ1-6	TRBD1	TGTGCCAGCAGTTACGAGGGACAGAACCTTTCACCCCTCCACTTT	CASSYEGQNLSPLHF
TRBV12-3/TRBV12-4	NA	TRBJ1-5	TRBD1	TGTGCCAGCAGTTTAGTTGGTAGGGGACAGGGAGGATGGAGCAATCAGCCCCAGCATTTT	CASSLVGRGQGGWSNQPQHF
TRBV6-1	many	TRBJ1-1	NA	TGTGCCAGCAACAAAGGGGAGGGTTGGAACACTGAAGCTTTCTTT	CASNKGEGWNTEAFF
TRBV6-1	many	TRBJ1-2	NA	TGTGCCAGCAGTGAATTCAGGGGCTTAAACTATGGCTACACCTTC	CASSEFRGLNYGYTF
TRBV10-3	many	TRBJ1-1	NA	TGTGCCATCAGTGAGAGACCGACGAACACTGAAGCTTTCTTT	CAISERPTNTEAFF
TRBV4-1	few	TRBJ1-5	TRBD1	TGCGCCAGCAGCCAAGCACCCGGGACAGGGCAGGTACAGCCCCAGCATTTT	CASSQAPGTGQVQPQHF
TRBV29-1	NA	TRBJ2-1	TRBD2	TGCAGCGTTCGGACCCGGGGACTAGCGACTGGTGAGCAGTTCTTC	CSVRTRGLATGEQFF
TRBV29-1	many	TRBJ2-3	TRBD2	TGCAGCGTCCTTTTAGCGGGGGTCACAGATACGCAGTATTTT	CSVLLAGVTDTQYF
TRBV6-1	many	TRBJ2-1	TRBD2	TGTGCCAGCGAACTCATAGCGGGGGGTTACAATGAGCAGTTCTTC	CASELIAGGYNEQFF
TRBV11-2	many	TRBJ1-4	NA	TGTGCCAGCACTTCTAGAGAAAAACTGTTTTTT	CASTSREKLFF
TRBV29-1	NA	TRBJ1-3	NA	TGCAGCGTTGTCTGGGCTTTTGGAAACACCATATATTTT	CSVVWAFGNTIYF
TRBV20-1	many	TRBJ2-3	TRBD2	TGCAGTGCTAGTCCTAGCGGGGATAGCACAGATACGCAGTATTTT	CSASPSGDSTDTQYF
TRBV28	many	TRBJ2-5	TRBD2	TGTGCCAGCAGTTTCGGACTAGCGGGAGAAGAGACCCAGTACTTC	CASSFGLAGEETQYF
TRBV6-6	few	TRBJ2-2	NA	TGTGCCAGCAGTTACAGGGGCGGCACCGGGGAGCTGTTTTTT	CASSYRGGTGELFF
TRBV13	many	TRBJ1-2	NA	TGTGCCAGCAGCTTAGTCGTCAAGGGACTGAAGGATGGCTACACCTTC	CASSLVVKGLKDGYTF
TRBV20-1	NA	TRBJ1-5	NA	TGCAGTGCGAAGAAGGTGGGGGGTCAGCCCCAGCATTTT	CSAKKVGGQPQHF
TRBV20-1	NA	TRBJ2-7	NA	TGCAGTGCTAGAGCCACCCCCTACGAGCAGTACTTC	CSARATPYEQYF
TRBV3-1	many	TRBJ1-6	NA	TGTGCCAGCAGCCAAAAAGGAACAGCACCCCTCCACTTT	CASSQKGTAPLHF
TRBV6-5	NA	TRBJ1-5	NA	TGTGCCAGCAGTTACTCGCGGACGGGATATCAGCCCCAGCATTTT	CASSYSRTGYQPQHF
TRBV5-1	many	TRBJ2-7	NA	TGCGCCAGCAGCTTCGACGGGGCCAGCGGGGAGCAGTACTTC	CASSFDGASGEQYF
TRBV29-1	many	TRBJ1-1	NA	TGCAGCGCCTGCTCGGACAGGAACACTGAAGCTTTCTTT	CSACSDRNTEAFF